This T cell receptor (beta chain) is drawn from a study of regulatory T cells in long-lasting Graves disease. Overall study results and limits: Reduced TCR diversity was observed in persistent Graves' patients versus newly diagnosed patients. Clonotypes that were public and shared totalled 2,500 to 3,500 in persistent patients versus 966 in new patients. Accuracy may have been reduced by the small sample size.

CDR3-region Arm-PCR and iRepertoire HTBI primers produced the TCR beta libraries. TCRdb redid the calling of the multiplex PCR reads with MiXCR, one entry per CDR3 protein. The sample has about 660,000 distinct CDR3 sequences; 25% to 35% are singletons. Germline CDR1 reads SGHDT; CDR2 reads YYEEEE. CDR3 length: 16 amino acids. The V and J ends lost 1 base and 0 bases respectively, with 8 bases between them. As for time point: persistent/refractory GD, antithyroid drugs over 5 years with positive TRAb. RNA from PBMCs was the source of the TCR library. From an endocrinology department in Xi'an, China, came the patients. Note on this clonotype: As yet, its antigen is unknown.

The J gene is TRBJ2-6, the V gene TRBV5-6, with D possibly matching TRBD1 (6 bases). The material was peripheral blood mononuclear cells (PBMCs), obtained when the disease was refractory, from a patient treated with antithyroid drugs. The clonotype was recovered from a female donor with Graves disease. CDR3 sequence (DNA): TGTGCCAGCAGCTTGAGACAGGTCTCTGGGGCCAACGTCCTGACTTTC. Translating gives CASSLRQVSGANVLTF.